The 18 T cell receptor beta chains in this list originate from one sample, sequenced in a study of blood T cell repertoires in COVID-19. TCRdb keeps only in-frame clones here, not all; method: immunoSEQ multiplex PCR. The sample includes about 490,000 clones, approximately 83% of them seen just once. Sequencing was carried out using peripheral blood. All receptors derive from a human donor in a cohort sampled during active COVID-19.

The V call is TRBV19, the J call TRBJ2-5; 14 bases are a match to TRBD2. This CDR3 is built from 16 residues. The V segment lost 5 bases and the J segment 5 bases; nucleotides outside the gene matches: 7. From germline, CDR1 is LNHDA and CDR2 SQIVND (reference sequence). CDR3 nucleotide sequence: TGTGCCAGTAGTGTCGGGACTAGCGGGGGCCTGGAGACCCAGTACTTC. This translates into CASSVGTSGGLETQYF.

V gene TRBV7-9 combines with J gene TRBJ1-3, with 7 nucleotides matching TRBD1. CDR1 is SEHNR, CDR2 FQNEAQ, per germline (reference sequence). Trimming at V came to 4 bases and at J to 6 bases, leaving 9 bases not matched to a gene. The length of the CDR3 is 15 residues. The CDR3 DNA is TGTGCCAGCAGCTCAACAGGGGCCAGGGCAAACACCATATATTTT. Translation gives CASSSTGARANTIYF.

This clone occurred a few times. This sequence joins TRBV27 and TRBJ2-7, with 11 bases identical to TRBD2. The CDR3 loop spans 13 amino acids. CDR1 and CDR2 from the germline V gene are MNHEY and SMNVEV (reference sequence). V gave up 10 bases and J gave up 6 bases; unmatched junction bases: 8. The DNA of the CDR3 is TGTGCCACCTCACTAGCGGGAGTGGGCGAGCAGTACTTC. Translating gives CATSLAGVGEQYF.

The chain has TRBV4-3 and TRBJ2-2, with 7 nucleotides matching TRBD1. The CDR3 totals 16 residues. The ends lost 5 bases at V and 7 bases at J; junction bases unmatched: 13. Germline V gives CDR1 LGHNA, CDR2 YSLEER. CDR3 nucleotide sequence: TGCGCCAGCAGCGGATACGACAGGGATCGGGGCGGGGAGCTGTTTTTT. Its protein product is CASSGYDRDRGGELFF.

The chain couples TRBV6-5 to TRBJ2-7, with D tentatively TRBD2 (6 bases). The germline gives CDR1 MNHEY, CDR2 SVGAGI. The length of the CDR3 is 16 residues. The ends were cut back, 0 bases at V and 3 bases at J, with 15 bases in the middle. The CDR3 nucleotides read TGTGCCAGCAGTTACTCAAGGGCCGGGGGTCACTACGAGCAGTACTTC. Translated, it gives CASSYSRAGGHYEQYF.

In nucleotides, the CDR3 is TGTGCCAGCAGCGTCCAGCCGAGGCAGGGGCATGGCTACACCTTC. Its translation: CASSVQPRQGHGYTF. The chain uses TRBV9 and TRBJ1-2; D is possibly TRBD1 (6 bases). The ends were cut back, 2 bases at V and 6 bases at J, with 17 bases in the middle. This CDR3 region has 15 residues. In germline, CDR1 is SGDLS, CDR2 YYNGEE.

This CDR3 reads CATSDKDRGLYNEQFF. Written as DNA, the CDR3 is TGTGCCACCAGTGACAAGGACAGGGGATTATACAATGAGCAGTTCTTC. The J gene is TRBJ2-1, the V gene TRBV24-1, with TRBD1 identical over 9 bases. The CDR3 consists of 16 residues. From germline, CDR1 is KGHDR and CDR2 SFDVKD. Trimming at V came to 4 bases and at J to 4 bases, leaving 7 bases not matched to a gene.

The V gene is TRBV11-3, the J gene TRBJ2-1; 8 nucleotides align to TRBD2. CDR3 length: 14 amino acids. CDR1 and CDR2 from the germline V gene are SGHNT and YENEEA. V dropped 5 bases and J dropped 10; count of bases not matched to a gene: 10. CDR3 coding DNA: TGTGCCAGCAGCGTCGGACTAGCCGTTGACGAGCAGTTCTTC. Protein sequence: CASSVGLAVDEQFF.

V gene TRBV7-9 combines with J gene TRBJ2-1, with 9 bases lining up with TRBD2. V shed 5 bases, J shed 1 base, and the junction held 3 bases outside the gene matches. CDR3 size: 15 residues. Germline V gene sequence: CDR1 SEHNR, CDR2 FQNEAQ (reference sequence). CDR3 sequence (DNA): TGTGCCAGCAGCGCCCTAGCGGGATCCTACAATGAGCAGTTCTTC. Encoded protein: CASSALAGSYNEQFF.

The chain recombines TRBV14 with TRBJ1-1; D is possibly TRBD1 (5 bases). This CDR3 is 13 amino acids long. The ends were cut back, 4 bases at V and 4 bases at J, with 10 bases in the middle. The germline V gene has CDR1 SGHDN and CDR2 FVKESK. This CDR3 reads CASSLNQGTEAFF. The CDR3 DNA reads as TGTGCCAGCAGCCTTAATCAGGGCACTGAAGCTTTCTTT.

In the case of this clone: Additional DNA sequences in this sample encode the identical CDR3. The chain recombines TRBV9 with TRBJ2-3; 7 nucleotides align to TRBD1. V dropped 4 bases and J dropped 0; count of bases not matched to a gene: 8. This CDR3 is built from 16 residues. CDR1 and CDR2 from the germline V gene are SGDLS and YYNGEE. CDR3 protein: CASSPRTGASTDTQYF. The CDR3 nucleotides are TGTGCCAGCAGCCCCCGGACAGGAGCTAGCACAGATACGCAGTATTTT.

The chain employs TRBV6-2 or TRBV6-3 and TRBJ2-4, with 11 bases that match TRBD2. V lost 3 bases and J lost 6; bases outside the gene matches: 10. This CDR3 contains 17 residues. Germline-derived CDR1 and CDR2 are MNHEY and SVGEGT. The CDR3 nucleotides are TGTGCCAGCAGTTATCCCACTAGCGGGAGTATGGGAAACATTCAGTACTTC. Its protein is CASSYPTSGSMGNIQYF.

This clone was counted a single time. The rearrangement joins TRBV4-1 to TRBJ2-5; tentative D call: TRBD1 (5 bases). Deletions cut 0 bases from V and 5 bases from J, with 16 bases between. Looked up from germline, CDR1 is MGHRA and CDR2 is YSYEKL. This CDR3 region has 16 residues. CDR3 in DNA: TGCGCCAGCAGCCAAGATGGCGACAGTTCTTTGGAGACCCAGTACTTC. Amino acid sequence: CASSQDGDSSLETQYF.

The chain uses TRBV5-1 and TRBJ1-5; 10 bases map to TRBD1. Germline lookup yields CDR1 SGHRS and CDR2 YFSETQ. The J segment lost 0 bases and the V segment lost 0 bases, leaving 0 bases of the junction unmatched. The CDR3 runs 16 residues. CDR3 residues: CASSLGDRGSNQPQHF. As DNA, the CDR3 is TGCGCCAGCAGCTTGGGGGACAGGGGTAGCAATCAGCCCCAGCATTTT.

The chain has TRBV5-4 and TRBJ2-3, with TRBD2 matching 11 bases. Germline trimming cut 0 bases from V and 6 bases from J; bases unmatched to any gene: 6. The CDR3 loop spans 16 amino acids. CDR1 SGHNT and CDR2 YYREEE come from the germline V gene (reference sequence). The CDR3 region has the DNA TGTGCCAGCAGCTTGGGTGGGACTAGCGGAGATGATACGCAGTATTTT. Protein sequence: CASSLGGTSGDDTQYF.

The chain couples TRBV28 to TRBJ2-5; 8 positions agree with TRBD1. Germline V gene lookup returns CDR1 MDHEN and CDR2 SYDVKM. V lost 0 bases and J lost 1; bases outside the gene matches: 1. The CDR3 consists of 15 residues. CDR3 amino acids: CASSLWDRAQETQYF. The CDR3 nucleotides read TGTGCCAGCAGTTTATGGGACAGGGCCCAAGAGACCCAGTACTTC.

V and J are TRBV4-3 and TRBJ2-3; D not certain. The V and J ends lost 2 bases and 0 bases respectively, with 3 bases between them. CDR1 is LGHNA and CDR2 is YSLEER in the germline V gene. CDR3 length equals 13 residues. The CDR3 DNA follows: TGCGCCAGCAGCCAACGGAGCACAGATACGCAGTATTTT. This codes for CASSQRSTDTQYF.

The chain employs TRBV30 and TRBJ1-4; D may be TRBD1 (6 bases). Trimming stripped 8 bases from V and 0 bases from J, with 13 bases between. In germline, CDR1 is GTSNPN, CDR2 SVGIG (reference sequence). The CDR3 runs 14 residues. This CDR3 reads CAIRPGATNEKLFF. CDR3 coding DNA: TGTGCCATCCGCCCAGGGGCAACTAATGAAAAACTGTTTTTT.